Listed below are T cell receptor beta chains from one sample, sequenced in a study of control samples from healthy donors and cancer patients. The table came from immunoSEQ multiplex PCR; TCRdb's copy has only in-frame clones and leaves some out. The data hold approximately 170,000 clones, with around 90% observed a single time. Sequencing was performed on blood. The source is a woman between 50 and 59 years old in good health. Each CDR3 is given with its conserved first and last residue. A D gene is named only where the DNA matches it firmly. Rows give clone size only sometimes, using once, few, many, or a class for an expanded clone.

j_call clone_size v_call d_call cdr3_aa cdr3_nt
TRBJ1-6 . TRBV5-4 . CASRNTENNSPLHF TGTGCCAGCAGGAACACAGAAAATAATTCACCCCTCCACTTT
TRBJ2-3 . TRBV20-1 TRBD2 CSASLAGVGGDTQYF TGCAGTGCTAGTCTTGCGGGAGTGGGAGGAGATACGCAGTATTTT
TRBJ1-1 . TRBV2 . CASDWGPEAFF TGTGCCAGCGATTGGGGGCCTGAAGCTTTCTTT
TRBJ1-2 . TRBV28 . CASGGGPQKGYGYTF TGTGCCAGCGGGGGGGGACCGCAAAAAGGCTATGGCTACACCTTC
TRBJ2-7 few TRBV7-9 . CASSFLDIYEQYF TGTGCCAGCAGCTTCCTAGACATTTACGAGCAGTACTTC
TRBJ1-1 . TRBV27 . CASSLNFELRGSAFF TGTGCCAGCAGTTTAAATTTTGAGCTTAGGGGGAGTGCTTTCTTT
TRBJ1-5 once TRBV9 . CASSAGSQPQHF TGTGCCAGCAGCGCGGGGAGTCAGCCCCAGCATTTT
TRBJ1-6 . TRBV7-3 TRBD1 CASSRQGTSPLHF TGTGCCAGCAGCCGACAGGGAACTTCACCCCTCCACTTT
TRBJ1-6 once TRBV7-3 . CASSLSTIDSPLHF TGTGCCAGCAGCTTAAGCACTATTGACTCACCCCTCCACTTT
TRBJ2-5 . TRBV6-5 . CASGLSETQYF TGTGCCAGCGGTCTTTCAGAGACCCAGTACTTC
TRBJ2-1 . TRBV4-2 TRBD2 CASSQGTSGSSGQFF TGTGCCAGCAGCCAAGGGACTAGCGGGAGTTCTGGGCAGTTCTTC
TRBJ1-2 . TRBV27 . CASSLAGNYGYTF TGTGCCAGCAGTTTGGCAGGGAACTATGGCTACACCTTC
TRBJ2-3 . TRBV27 TRBD2 CASSSQGLAGPDTQYF TGTGCCAGCAGTTCCCAGGGACTAGCGGGGCCAGATACGCAGTATTTT
TRBJ2-7 . TRBV10-3 . CAISDLVSPRSYEQYF TGTGCCATCAGTGACCTGGTTAGCCCCCGTTCCTACGAGCAGTACTTC
TRBJ2-7 . TRBV27 TRBD2 CASSLESSGLARSYEQYF TGTGCCAGCAGTTTAGAATCAAGCGGACTAGCGCGTTCCTACGAGCAGTACTTC
TRBJ1-2 . TRBV5-1 TRBD1 CASRNDRVHDGYTF TGCGCCAGCAGAAACGACAGGGTCCACGATGGCTACACCTTC
TRBJ1-3 . TRBV4-3 . CASSQGVWGTRGNTIYF TGCGCCAGCAGCCAGGGGGTGTGGGGGACCCGTGGAAACACCATATATTTT
TRBJ1-1 . TRBV7-2 TRBD1 CASRWTGGITEAFF TGTGCCAGCAGGTGGACAGGGGGCATCACTGAAGCTTTCTTT
TRBJ1-5 . TRBV6-1 . CASSEARGRGNQPQHF TGTGCCAGCAGTGAAGCTCGGGGAAGGGGCAATCAGCCCCAGCATTTT
TRBJ2-7 . TRBV2 TRBD2 CASSEGRGASYEQYF TGTGCCAGCAGTGAGGGGCGGGGGGCTTCCTACGAGCAGTACTTC